The rows below give T cell receptor beta chains drawn from one sample of a study of graft-versus-host responses after intestinal transplantation. Here immunoSEQ multiplex PCR was the method, and the copy in TCRdb shows in-frame clones only, minus some. The repertoire includes just over 85,000 clones, 80% to 95% of them detected once, and about 0.4% sits in the top ten. For these receptors, no antigen is known. The source was unstimulated CD8+ T cells sorted from spleen or lymph node cells, collected before transplant. All receptors come from a human donor who was the organ donor for an intestinal transplant. Both conserved end residues are part of each CDR3. The order of the fields is D gene, J gene, V gene, clone size, CDR3 DNA, CDR3 protein. The D gene is left open where the match is weak. Clone size is given for some rows only: seen once, a few or many times, or a class if the clone is expanded.

D gene: NA; J gene: TRBJ2-7; V gene: TRBV18; clone size: NA; CDR3 DNA: TGTGCCAGCTCATCCGTTTCCTACGAGCAGTACTTC; CDR3 protein: CASSSVSYEQYF
D gene: NA; J gene: TRBJ1-1; V gene: TRBV5-6; clone size: once; CDR3 DNA: TGTGCCAGCAGCTCCCAGGGGACGAACACTGAAGCTTTCTTT; CDR3 protein: CASSSQGTNTEAFF
D gene: TRBD1; J gene: TRBJ2-7; V gene: TRBV13; clone size: NA; CDR3 DNA: TGTGCCAGCAGCTCCCGGACAGGGGGCAACTACGAGCAGTACTTC; CDR3 protein: CASSSRTGGNYEQYF
D gene: TRBD1; J gene: TRBJ2-5; V gene: TRBV5-1; clone size: NA; CDR3 DNA: TGCGCCAGCAGCCCGGGACAGCAGGTGGTGGAGACCCAGTACTTC; CDR3 protein: CASSPGQQVVETQYF
D gene: NA; J gene: TRBJ2-7; V gene: TRBV7-6; clone size: NA; CDR3 DNA: TGTGCCAGCAGCCCCACGGCGGGGAACTACGAGCAGTACTTC; CDR3 protein: CASSPTAGNYEQYF
D gene: NA; J gene: TRBJ2-4; V gene: TRBV13; clone size: NA; CDR3 DNA: TGTGCCAGCAGCTTGTGGGACTTCAAAAACATTCAGTACTTC; CDR3 protein: CASSLWDFKNIQYF
D gene: NA; J gene: TRBJ2-1; V gene: TRBV6-6; clone size: NA; CDR3 DNA: TGTGCCAGCAGCTACTCCTACAATGAGCAGTTCTTC; CDR3 protein: CASSYSYNEQFF
D gene: NA; J gene: TRBJ1-5; V gene: TRBV19; clone size: NA; CDR3 DNA: TGTGCCAGTAGATGGGGAGCGTCTGGCAATCAGCCCCAGCATTTT; CDR3 protein: CASRWGASGNQPQHF
D gene: NA; J gene: TRBJ2-7; V gene: TRBV30; clone size: once; CDR3 DNA: TGTGCCTGGAGTGAGGGGTACGAGCAGTACTTC; CDR3 protein: CAWSEGYEQYF
D gene: NA; J gene: TRBJ1-5; V gene: TRBV4-1; clone size: NA; CDR3 DNA: TGCGCCAGCAGCCCCGGGATAAATAGCAATCAGCCCCAGCATTTT; CDR3 protein: CASSPGINSNQPQHF
D gene: NA; J gene: TRBJ2-5; V gene: TRBV14; clone size: NA; CDR3 DNA: TGTGCCAGCAGCCAATCCGGCGGGGTGACGGGCGAGACCCAGTACTTC; CDR3 protein: CASSQSGGVTGETQYF
D gene: NA; J gene: TRBJ2-3; V gene: TRBV27; clone size: NA; CDR3 DNA: TGTGCCAGCAGGGACTTCGCCTCTAGCACAGATACGCAGTATTTT; CDR3 protein: CASRDFASSTDTQYF
D gene: TRBD2; J gene: TRBJ2-7; V gene: TRBV27; clone size: NA; CDR3 DNA: TGTGCCAGCAGTCTAGCGGGGGGCTACGAGCAGTACTTC; CDR3 protein: CASSLAGGYEQYF
D gene: TRBD2; J gene: TRBJ2-1; V gene: TRBV6-6; clone size: once; CDR3 DNA: TGTGCCAGCAGTTACGGGATAGCGGGACTTTACAATGAGCAGTTCTTC; CDR3 protein: CASSYGIAGLYNEQFF
D gene: TRBD1; J gene: TRBJ1-1; V gene: TRBV5-1; clone size: NA; CDR3 DNA: TGCGCCAGCAGCTTGGGGCCAGGGGGGAACACTGAAGCTTTCTTT; CDR3 protein: CASSLGPGGNTEAFF
D gene: NA; J gene: TRBJ2-7; V gene: TRBV28; clone size: NA; CDR3 DNA: TGTGCCAGCAGTTCAAGTACCGGGCCCGACTACGAGCAGTACTTC; CDR3 protein: CASSSSTGPDYEQYF
D gene: NA; J gene: TRBJ2-3; V gene: TRBV5-1; clone size: NA; CDR3 DNA: TGCGCCAGCAGCTTGGTTTCCGCAGATACGCAGTATTTT; CDR3 protein: CASSLVSADTQYF
D gene: TRBD2; J gene: TRBJ2-2; V gene: TRBV7-9; clone size: NA; CDR3 DNA: TGTGCCAGCCAGTACCCTTCTAGCGGGGGGCGCACCGGGGAGCTGTTTTTT; CDR3 protein: CASQYPSSGGRTGELFF
D gene: NA; J gene: TRBJ2-7; V gene: TRBV5-1; clone size: NA; CDR3 DNA: TGCGCCAGCAGCTTGGTGGGCGGGCAGACCTACGAGCAGTACTTC; CDR3 protein: CASSLVGGQTYEQYF
D gene: TRBD1; J gene: TRBJ1-5; V gene: TRBV10-3; clone size: NA; CDR3 DNA: TGTGCCATCAGTGAGTCCCGGGACAGGGTCACTCAGCCCCAGCATTTT; CDR3 protein: CAISESRDRVTQPQHF
D gene: NA; J gene: TRBJ1-5; V gene: TRBV7-9; clone size: few; CDR3 DNA: TGTGCCAGCAGCGGCGACAATGGTCCCCAGCATTTT; CDR3 protein: CASSGDNGPQHF
D gene: TRBD1; J gene: TRBJ2-7; V gene: TRBV7-9; clone size: NA; CDR3 DNA: TGTGCCAGCAGCTTTTGGGACAGGGGGTACGAGCAGTACTTC; CDR3 protein: CASSFWDRGYEQYF
D gene: NA; J gene: TRBJ2-7; V gene: TRBV19; clone size: NA; CDR3 DNA: TGTGCCAGTTCTACAGGGATGGAGCAGTACTTC; CDR3 protein: CASSTGMEQYF
D gene: TRBD1; J gene: TRBJ2-7; V gene: TRBV11-2; clone size: NA; CDR3 DNA: TGTGCCAGCAGCCCGCGACAGGGACATGTGTCCTACGAGCAGTACTTC; CDR3 protein: CASSPRQGHVSYEQYF
D gene: NA; J gene: TRBJ2-7; V gene: TRBV27; clone size: NA; CDR3 DNA: TGTGCCAGCGGTACAGCCTACGAGCAGTACTTC; CDR3 protein: CASGTAYEQYF
D gene: NA; J gene: TRBJ2-7; V gene: TRBV13; clone size: once; CDR3 DNA: TGTGCCAGCAGCTTAGTCGGAGGGCACGAGCAGTACTTC; CDR3 protein: CASSLVGGHEQYF
D gene: TRBD2; J gene: TRBJ2-7; V gene: TRBV4-2; clone size: NA; CDR3 DNA: TGTGCCAGCAGCCAAGATCTTGATCTAGCGGCCACCTACGAGCAGTACTTC; CDR3 protein: CASSQDLDLAATYEQYF
D gene: TRBD1; J gene: TRBJ1-4; V gene: TRBV6-6; clone size: few; CDR3 DNA: TGTGCCAGCAGATGGACAGGGACTCTTAATGAAAAACTGTTTTTT; CDR3 protein: CASRWTGTLNEKLFF
D gene: NA; J gene: TRBJ2-1; V gene: TRBV7-9; clone size: once; CDR3 DNA: TGTGCCAGCAGCGGGAGTAGGGCAGCTGAGAACAATGAGCAGTTCTTC; CDR3 protein: CASSGSRAAENNEQFF
D gene: NA; J gene: TRBJ2-3; V gene: TRBV7-9; clone size: NA; CDR3 DNA: TGTGCCAGCAGCCGAACCAGGGATACGCAGTATTTT; CDR3 protein: CASSRTRDTQYF
D gene: NA; J gene: TRBJ1-1; V gene: TRBV19; clone size: NA; CDR3 DNA: TGTGCCAGTAGTATCTGGGGCAGCAACACTGAAGCTTTCTTT; CDR3 protein: CASSIWGSNTEAFF
D gene: NA; J gene: TRBJ2-7; V gene: TRBV12-2; clone size: NA; CDR3 DNA: TGTGCAAGTCGCCCCAGAGGGGGGGGACCCCTTTCCTACGAGCAGTACTTC; CDR3 protein: CASRPRGGGPLSYEQYF
D gene: NA; J gene: TRBJ2-7; V gene: TRBV27; clone size: NA; CDR3 DNA: TGTGCCAGCAGTTTTCCAGGGGCTTGGGAGCAGTACTTC; CDR3 protein: CASSFPGAWEQYF
D gene: TRBD1; J gene: TRBJ2-6; V gene: TRBV5-1; clone size: NA; CDR3 DNA: TGCGCCAGCAGCTCCGGGACAGGGCTCTCTGGGGCCAACGTCCTGACTTTC; CDR3 protein: CASSSGTGLSGANVLTF
D gene: NA; J gene: TRBJ1-1; V gene: TRBV19; clone size: NA; CDR3 DNA: TGTGCCAGTTCGGACAGTTACACTGAAGCTTTCTTT; CDR3 protein: CASSDSYTEAFF
D gene: NA; J gene: TRBJ1-2; V gene: TRBV29-1; clone size: NA; CDR3 DNA: TGCAGCGTTGAAACAGGGCAGTACGGCTACACCTTC; CDR3 protein: CSVETGQYGYTF
D gene: NA; J gene: TRBJ1-3; V gene: TRBV28; clone size: few; CDR3 DNA: TGTGCCAGCAGTTTCCCGGGACTTCGAGGAAACACCATATATTTT; CDR3 protein: CASSFPGLRGNTIYF
D gene: NA; J gene: TRBJ1-4; V gene: TRBV6-5; clone size: NA; CDR3 DNA: TGTGCCAGCAGTTACTCGACAACAGCAACTAATGAAAAACTGTTTTTT; CDR3 protein: CASSYSTTATNEKLFF
D gene: NA; J gene: TRBJ1-2; V gene: TRBV4-1; clone size: NA; CDR3 DNA: TGCGCCAGCAGCCAAGAAATTTTGCAGGGCTATGGCTACACCTTC; CDR3 protein: CASSQEILQGYGYTF
D gene: TRBD1; J gene: TRBJ1-2; V gene: TRBV7-3; clone size: NA; CDR3 DNA: TGTGCCAGCAGCTTAGCCGGACAGGGGGGGGGTGGCTACACCTTC; CDR3 protein: CASSLAGQGGGGYTF
D gene: NA; J gene: TRBJ2-7; V gene: TRBV7-2; clone size: NA; CDR3 DNA: TGTGCCAGCAGCAGTCCAGAGCGCTACGAGCAGTACTTC; CDR3 protein: CASSSPERYEQYF
D gene: NA; J gene: TRBJ1-1; V gene: TRBV4-1; clone size: NA; CDR3 DNA: TGCGCCAGCAGCCAAGTGAGGACTAACTCTGAAGCTTTCTTT; CDR3 protein: CASSQVRTNSEAFF
D gene: TRBD1; J gene: TRBJ1-4; V gene: TRBV13; clone size: few; CDR3 DNA: TGTGCCAGCAGCGGGACAGGTAATGCAACTAATGAAAAACTGTTTTTT; CDR3 protein: CASSGTGNATNEKLFF
D gene: NA; J gene: TRBJ2-5; V gene: TRBV4-3; clone size: NA; CDR3 DNA: TGCGCCAGCAGCCAAGATGGCGAGGGGGGGCCGGGAGAGACCCAGTACTTC; CDR3 protein: CASSQDGEGGPGETQYF
D gene: TRBD1; J gene: TRBJ1-2; V gene: TRBV6-4; clone size: NA; CDR3 DNA: TGTGCCAGCAGTGATGGAGGGGGCGGCTACACCTTC; CDR3 protein: CASSDGGGGYTF
D gene: NA; J gene: TRBJ1-4; V gene: TRBV7-9; clone size: few; CDR3 DNA: TGTGCCAGCAGCTTAAGTGGTCAGGGCTATTTATGGGAAAAACTGTTTTTT; CDR3 protein: CASSLSGQGYLWEKLFF
D gene: NA; J gene: TRBJ2-1; V gene: TRBV4-3; clone size: once; CDR3 DNA: TGCGCCAGCTACCACCTGGCAAGCGGCTCCTACAATGAGCAGTTCTTC; CDR3 protein: CASYHLASGSYNEQFF